Listed here is a single T cell receptor (beta chain). The PCR contained 60 Vbeta and 13 Jbeta primers. TCRdb keeps only in-frame clones here, not all; method: immunoSEQ multiplex PCR. The sample consists of roughly 140,000 clones, about 88% of them appearing once. The sample comes from a study of cytomegalovirus exposure and HLA in healthy donors. Germline V CDR1 and CDR2: ENHRY, SYGVKD. The CDR3 is 16 amino acids. With 6 bases clipped from V and 2 bases from J, the junction kept 12 bases outside the gene matches. Sequencing was done on a sample of PBMCs. The receptor comes from a woman aged 18-29 years in good health and CMV-seronegative. This chain connects TRBV10-3 to TRBJ2-7, with 8 bases fitting TRBD2. The CDR3 DNA reads as TGTGCCATCAGCCGGGGCGGGGGGCAACCCGCCTACGAGCAGTACTTC. Translation: CAISRGGGQPAYEQYF.